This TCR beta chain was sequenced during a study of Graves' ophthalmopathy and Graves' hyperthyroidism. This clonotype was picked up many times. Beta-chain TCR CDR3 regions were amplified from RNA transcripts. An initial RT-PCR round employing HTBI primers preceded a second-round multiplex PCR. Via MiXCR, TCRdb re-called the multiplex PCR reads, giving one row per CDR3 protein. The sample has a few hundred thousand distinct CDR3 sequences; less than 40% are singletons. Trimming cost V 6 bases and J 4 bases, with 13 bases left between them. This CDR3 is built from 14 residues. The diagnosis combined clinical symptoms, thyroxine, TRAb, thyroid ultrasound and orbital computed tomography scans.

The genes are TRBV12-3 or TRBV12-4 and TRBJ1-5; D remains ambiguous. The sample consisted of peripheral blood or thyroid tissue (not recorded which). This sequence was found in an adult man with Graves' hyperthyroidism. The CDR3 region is CASSLGRVNQPQHF. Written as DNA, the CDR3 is TGTGCCAGCAGCCTCGGACGGGTTAATCAGCCCCAGCATTTT.